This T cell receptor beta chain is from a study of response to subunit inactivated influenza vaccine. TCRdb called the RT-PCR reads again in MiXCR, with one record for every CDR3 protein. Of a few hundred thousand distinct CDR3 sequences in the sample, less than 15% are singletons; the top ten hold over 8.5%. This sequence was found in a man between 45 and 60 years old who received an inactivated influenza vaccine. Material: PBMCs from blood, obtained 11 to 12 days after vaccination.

The CDR3 DNA sequence: TGTGCCAGCAGCGGGACCAATTATCGGGGCTACACCTTC. Translation gives CASSGTNYRGYTF. The rearrangement links TRBV11-3 to TRBJ1-2; tentative D call: TRBD1 (5 bases). Trimming cost V 5 bases and J 8 bases, with 15 bases left between them. The length of the CDR3 is 13 residues. Germline V gene data show CDR1 as SGHNT and CDR2 as YENEEA.